Below are 12 T cell receptor beta chains sequenced from a single sample in a study of siplizumab effects on memory and regulatory T cells. Data came from immunoSEQ multiplex PCR; TCRdb stores just in-frame clones and leaves some out. The sample holds 100,000 to 110,000 clones; 94% are singletons and the top ten take 1% to 1.5%. Sequencing was performed on non-Treg CD4+ T cells sorted from blood. The receptors originated from a human donor in good health.

The V and J genes are TRBV18 and TRBJ1-5, with no clear D. Trimming shortened V by 1 base and J by 5 bases, and 6 bases separated the two germline ends. Germline CDR1 is KGHSH and CDR2 is LQKENI. This CDR3 spans 13 amino acids. The DNA of the CDR3 is TGTGCCAGCTCACCACAAACGTATCAGCCCCAGCATTTT. The encoded protein is CASSPQTYQPQHF. Complete variable domain (other parts from reference TRBV18 and TRBJ1-5): NAGVMQNPRHLVRRRGQEARLRCSPMKGHSHVYWYRQLPEEGLKFMVYLQKENIIDESGMPKERFSAEFPKEGPSILRIQQVVRGDSAAYFCASSPQTYQPQHFGDGTRLSIL.

The V call is TRBV14, the J call TRBJ2-1, with TRBD2 matching 12 bases. There are 15 residues in the CDR3. Germline V gives CDR1 SGHDN, CDR2 FVKESK. V shed 3 bases, J shed 12 bases, and the junction held 9 bases outside the gene matches. CDR3 sequence reads: CASSQVASGRAAQFF. In DNA form, the CDR3 reads TGTGCCAGCAGCCAGGTTGCTAGCGGGAGGGCCGCGCAGTTCTTC.

This rearrangement joins TRBV5-6 to TRBJ2-5, with D possibly TRBD1 on 5 matching bases. V was shortened by 4 bases and J by 5 bases, with 24 bases between the two germline ends. Germline loops: CDR1 SGHDT, CDR2 YYEEEE. The CDR3 totals 17 residues. CDR3 sequence: CASSPLLRGITRETQYF. In nucleotides, the CDR3 is TGTGCCAGCAGCCCCTTGCTAAGGGGAATCACAAGGGAGACCCAGTACTTC. Supplemented by reference TRBV5-6 and TRBJ2-5, the full variable domain reads DAGVTQSPTHLIKTRGQQVTLRCSPKSGHDTVSWYQQALGQGPQFIFQYYEEEERQRGNFPDRFSGHQFPNYSSELNVNALLLGDSALYLCASSPLLRGITRETQYFGPGTRLLVL.

The chain couples TRBV28 to TRBJ1-4, with TRBD1 matching over 9 bases. CDR3 size: 18 residues. Losses at the gene ends were 5 bases for V and 0 bases for J; bases not matched to a gene: 10. Per the germline V gene, CDR1 is MDHEN and CDR2 is SYDVKM. DNA of the CDR3: TGTGCCAGCAGTCCTCCGGGACAGGGTACATCAACTAATGAAAAACTGTTTTTT. Translating gives CASSPPGQGTSTNEKLFF.

The chain employs TRBV28 and TRBJ1-2; D gene unclear. The CDR3 spans 15 residues. The germline CDR1 and CDR2 sequences are MDHEN and SYDVKM. The V and J ends lost 6 bases and 1 base respectively, with 15 bases between them. CDR3: CASRFTLALNYGYTF. In DNA, the CDR3 is TGTGCCAGCAGGTTCACCCTCGCCCTTAACTATGGCTACACCTTC.

The rearrangement links TRBV5-4 to TRBJ2-2, with 7 bases identical to TRBD2. The CDR3 runs to 17 residues. CDR1 and CDR2 from the germline V gene are SGHNT and YYREEE (reference sequence). J lost 3 bases, V lost 3 bases, and 11 bases had no gene match. The CDR3 sequence is CASSWGRRELDTGELFF. CDR3 DNA sequence: TGTGCCAGCAGCTGGGGACGGCGGGAGCTTGACACCGGGGAGCTGTTTTTT. The variable domain in full, with the rest retrieved from reference TRBV5-4 and TRBJ2-2, is ETGVTQSPTHLIKTRGQQVTLRCSSQSGHNTVSWYQQALGQGPQFIFQYYREEENGRGNFPPRFSGLQFPNYSSELNVNALELDDSALYLCASSWGRRELDTGELFFGEGSRLTVL.

The rearrangement uses TRBV5-1 and TRBJ2-1; TRBD2 matches 7 bases. The ends lost 4 bases at V and 3 bases at J; junction bases unmatched: 7. The CDR3 runs 15 residues. Germline V lookup: CDR1 SGHRS, CDR2 YFSETQ. CDR3 residues: CASSPTSPDYNEQFF. CDR3 bases: TGCGCCAGCAGCCCGACTAGCCCAGACTACAATGAGCAGTTCTTC.

The chain couples TRBV5-1 to TRBJ2-7, with D hard to call. Germline V gene lookup returns CDR1 SGHRS and CDR2 YFSETQ. V was shortened by 5 bases and J by 3 bases, with 9 bases between the two germline ends. The CDR3 consists of 12 residues. CDR3 sequence reads: CASRRTDYEQYF. The CDR3 coding sequence is TGCGCCAGCAGACGAACGGACTACGAGCAGTACTTC.

The chain combines TRBV11-1 with TRBJ2-3; weak D call: TRBD2 (5 bases). The CDR3 length is 14 residues. Trimming shortened V by 5 bases and J by 0 bases, and 9 bases separated the two germline ends. Germline lookup yields CDR1 SGHAT and CDR2 FQDESV (reference sequence). This chain's CDR3 is CASSPGVSTDTQYF. CDR3 sequence (DNA): TGTGCCAGCAGCCCCGGGGTCAGCACAGATACGCAGTATTTT.

J is TRBJ2-7 and V is TRBV18, with a tentative D call TRBD1 (8 bases). Per the germline V gene, CDR1 is KGHSH and CDR2 is LQKENI. The CDR3 has 14 residues. V lost 3 bases and J lost 3, with 12 bases in between. The CDR3 sequence is CASSPNRGGYEQYF. In nucleotides, the CDR3 is TGTGCCAGCTCACCTAACAGGGGGGGCTACGAGCAGTACTTC.

This chain joins TRBV5-1 and TRBJ2-5; maybe TRBD2 (6 bases). This CDR3 is 15 amino acids long. Germline CDR1 reads SGHRS; CDR2 reads YFSETQ. The V end was cut by 4 bases, the J end by 4 bases, with 17 bases between. For the CDR3, the DNA is TGCGCCAGCAGCGCGGGTACTAGGAGGGCAGAGACCCAGTACTTC. This sequence encodes CASSAGTRRAETQYF.

V and J are TRBV7-8 and TRBJ1-2, with unresolved D. The CDR3 has 15 amino acids. V gave up 4 bases and J gave up 4 bases, with 16 bases separating them. Germline V gives CDR1 SGHVS, CDR2 FQNEAQ. The CDR3 DNA follows: TGTGCCAGCAGCTCTACCCGGTTCAGCATCTATGGCTACACCTTC. Translated, it gives CASSSTRFSIYGYTF.